This T cell receptor beta chain appears in the sequencing data of a study of CD8+ T cells in alopecia areata. CDR3 length equals 13 residues. Trimming shortened V by 3 bases and J by 0 bases, and 3 bases separated the two germline ends. CDR1 is PRHDT and CDR2 is FYEKMQ in the germline V gene (reference sequence). After isolation, RNA underwent reverse transcription to generate cDNA as the sequencing template. The repertoire was sequenced with immunoSEQ multiplex PCR; TCRdb's copy has only in-frame clones and lacks some. The sample includes 90,000 to 150,000 clones, about 50% seen only once; the top ten take roughly 0.5%. Stated treatment: oral pan-JAK inhibitor, 5-10 mg twice daily. Researchers gathered lesional scalp punch biopsies and peripheral blood from patients with alopecia areata.

This sample comprised CD4+ T cells sorted from blood, obtained at week 4, from a patient treated with tofacitinib. The receptor was isolated from a human donor with alopecia areata. The V gene is TRBV13, the J gene TRBJ1-3; no clear D. CDR3 loop: CASSFYSGNTIYF. As DNA, the CDR3 is TGTGCCAGCAGCTTCTACTCTGGAAACACCATATATTTT.